A selection of T cell receptor beta chains follows, all from one sample in a study of control samples from healthy donors and cancer patients. Some clones are missing from TCRdb's copy, which holds only in-frame ones; the method was immunoSEQ multiplex PCR. Among around 80,000 clones listed, around nine tenths were seen once. Material for sequencing was blood. The receptors were sampled from a woman in her 50s in good health. The CDR3 runs from the conserved cysteine through the conserved F or W. D genes are given only for firm matches. Size is stated for part of the rows, as once, few or many counts, or as a class when the clone is expanded.

DNA	CDR3	size	D	V	J
TGCAGCGTTGATACCAGGGCAGGGACCTACAATGAGCAGTTCTTC	CSVDTRAGTYNEQFF	-	-	TRBV29-1	TRBJ2-1
TGTGCCAGCAGGGATAGCGGGGGGGCAGATACGCAGTATTTT	CASRDSGGADTQYF	-	TRBD2	TRBV6-4	TRBJ2-3
TGTGCCAGTTCCAAGGGTAACACTGAAGCTTTCTTT	CASSKGNTEAFF	-	-	TRBV19	TRBJ1-1
TGTGCCTATAAGTACTCTAAGCTGTTTTTT	CAYKYSKLFF	-	-	TRBV7-9	TRBJ2-2
TGTGCCAGCAGCCAAGGACAGTCTCGTGTGTCAGATACGCAGTATTTT	CASSQGQSRVSDTQYF	-	-	TRBV5-4	TRBJ2-3
TGTGCCAGCAGACTATTGGGGGTGGGGGACAATGAAAAACTGTTTTTT	CASRLLGVGDNEKLFF	-	-	TRBV6-6	TRBJ1-4
TGTGCCAGCTCACCACCAATCAGGGACACCGGGGAGCTGTTTTTT	CASSPPIRDTGELFF	-	-	TRBV18	TRBJ2-2
TGTGCCAGCAGCCCGCGTCCCGGGACAGGGACCTTTAATGAAAAACTGTTTTTT	CASSPRPGTGTFNEKLFF	-	TRBD1	TRBV3-1/TRBV3-2	TRBJ1-4
TGCGCCAGCAGTCAAGACATTTACGGAAAACTGTTTTTT	CASSQDIYGKLFF	-	-	TRBV10-2	TRBJ1-4
TGTGCCAGCAGTGTGGGGGGATCATCTTATTATGAGCAGTTCTTC	CASSVGGSSYYEQFF	once	-	TRBV25-1	TRBJ2-1
TGTGCCAGCAGCAAGACCTGGGTCCCGGGCGAGCAGTACTTC	CASSKTWVPGEQYF	-	-	TRBV9	TRBJ2-7